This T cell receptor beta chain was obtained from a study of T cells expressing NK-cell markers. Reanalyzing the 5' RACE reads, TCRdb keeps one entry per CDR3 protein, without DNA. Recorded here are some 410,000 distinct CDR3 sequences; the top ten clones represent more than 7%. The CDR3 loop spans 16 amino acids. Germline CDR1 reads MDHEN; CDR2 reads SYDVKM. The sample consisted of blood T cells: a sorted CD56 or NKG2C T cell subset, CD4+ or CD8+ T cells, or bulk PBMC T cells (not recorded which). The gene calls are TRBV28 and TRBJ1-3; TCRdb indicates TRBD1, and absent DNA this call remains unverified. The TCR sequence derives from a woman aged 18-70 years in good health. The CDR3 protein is CASSLGPAASGNTIYF. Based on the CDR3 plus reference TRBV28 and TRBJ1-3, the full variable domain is DVKVTQSSRYLVKRTGEKVFLECVQDMDHENMFWYRQDPGLGLRLIYFSYDVKMKEKGDIPEGYSVSREKKERFSLILESASTNQTSMYLCASSLGPAASGNTIYFGEGSWLTVV.